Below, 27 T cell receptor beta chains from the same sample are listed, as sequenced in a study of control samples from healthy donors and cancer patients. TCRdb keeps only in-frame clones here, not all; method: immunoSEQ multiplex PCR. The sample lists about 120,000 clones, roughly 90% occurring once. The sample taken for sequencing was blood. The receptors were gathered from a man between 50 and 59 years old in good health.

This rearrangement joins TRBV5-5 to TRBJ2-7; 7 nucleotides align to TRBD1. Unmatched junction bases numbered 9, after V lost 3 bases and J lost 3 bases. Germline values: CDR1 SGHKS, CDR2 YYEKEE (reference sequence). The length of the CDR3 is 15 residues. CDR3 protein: CASSSFPGQSYEQYF. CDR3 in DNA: TGTGCCAGCAGCTCCTTTCCGGGACAGAGCTACGAGCAGTACTTC.

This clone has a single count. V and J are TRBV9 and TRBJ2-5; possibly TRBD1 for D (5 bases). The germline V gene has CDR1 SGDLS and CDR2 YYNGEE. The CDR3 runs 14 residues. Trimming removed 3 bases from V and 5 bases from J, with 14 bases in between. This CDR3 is CASSADSYGETQYF. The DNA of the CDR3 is TGTGCCAGCAGCGCAGACAGCTACGGGGAGACCCAGTACTTC. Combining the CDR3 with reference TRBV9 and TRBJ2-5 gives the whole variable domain DSGVTQTPKHLITATGQRVTLRCSPRSGDLSVYWYQQSLDQGLQFLIQYYNGEERAKGNILERFSAQQFPDLHSELNLSSLELGDSALYFCASSADSYGETQYFGPGTRLLVL.

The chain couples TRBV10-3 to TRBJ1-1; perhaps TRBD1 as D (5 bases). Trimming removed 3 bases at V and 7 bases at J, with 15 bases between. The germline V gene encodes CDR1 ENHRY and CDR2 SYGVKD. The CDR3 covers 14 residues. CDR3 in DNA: TGTGCCATCAGTGATATATGGGAGAGGGGTGAAGCTTTCTTT. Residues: CAISDIWERGEAFF.

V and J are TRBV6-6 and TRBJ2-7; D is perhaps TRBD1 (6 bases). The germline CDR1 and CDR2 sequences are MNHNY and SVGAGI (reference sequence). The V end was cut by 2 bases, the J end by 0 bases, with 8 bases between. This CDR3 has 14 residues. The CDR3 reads CASSYTGSSYEQYF. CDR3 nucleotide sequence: TGTGCCAGCAGTTACACAGGGAGCTCCTACGAGCAGTACTTC.

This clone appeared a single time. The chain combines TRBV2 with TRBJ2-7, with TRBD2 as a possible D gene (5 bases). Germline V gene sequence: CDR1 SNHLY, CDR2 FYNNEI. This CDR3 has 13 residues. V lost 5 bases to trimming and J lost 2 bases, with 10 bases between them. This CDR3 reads CASSPDGTYEQYF. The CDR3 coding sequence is TGTGCCAGCAGTCCCGACGGGACCTACGAGCAGTACTTC.

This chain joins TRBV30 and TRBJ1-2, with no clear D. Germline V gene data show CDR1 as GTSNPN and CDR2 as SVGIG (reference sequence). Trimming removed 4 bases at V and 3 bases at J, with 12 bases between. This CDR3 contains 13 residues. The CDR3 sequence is CAWNEHVDYGYTF. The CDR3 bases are TGTGCCTGGAATGAACACGTTGACTATGGCTACACCTTC.

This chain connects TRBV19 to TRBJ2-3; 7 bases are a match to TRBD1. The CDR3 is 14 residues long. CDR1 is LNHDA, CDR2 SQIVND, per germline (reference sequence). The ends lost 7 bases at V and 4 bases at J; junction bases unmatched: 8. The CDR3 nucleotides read TGTGCCAGTACCAGACAGGGTTACGCAGATACGCAGTATTTT. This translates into CASTRQGYADTQYF.

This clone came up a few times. In DNA, the CDR3 is TGCAGCGTTGTACAGGGGGGAACTAACTATGGCTACACCTTC. Translated: CSVVQGGTNYGYTF. V gene TRBV29-1 combines with J gene TRBJ1-2, with 8 positions matching TRBD1. V gave up 4 bases and J gave up 0 bases; unmatched junction bases: 4. Germline V gene sequence: CDR1 SQVTM, CDR2 ANQGSEA. The CDR3 contains 14 residues.

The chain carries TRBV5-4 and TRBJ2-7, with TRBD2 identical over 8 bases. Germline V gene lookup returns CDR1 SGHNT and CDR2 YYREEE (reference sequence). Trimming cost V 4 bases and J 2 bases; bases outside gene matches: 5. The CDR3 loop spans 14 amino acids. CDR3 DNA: TGTGCCAGCAGCACCGGGACTAGGGCCTACGAGCAGTACTTC. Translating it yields CASSTGTRAYEQYF.

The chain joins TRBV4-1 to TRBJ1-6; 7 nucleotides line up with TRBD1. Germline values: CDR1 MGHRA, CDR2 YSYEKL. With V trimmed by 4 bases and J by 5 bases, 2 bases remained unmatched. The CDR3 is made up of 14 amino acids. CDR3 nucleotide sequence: TGCGCCAGCAGCCCCAGGGGGGATAATTCACCCCTCCACTTT. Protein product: CASSPRGDNSPLHF.

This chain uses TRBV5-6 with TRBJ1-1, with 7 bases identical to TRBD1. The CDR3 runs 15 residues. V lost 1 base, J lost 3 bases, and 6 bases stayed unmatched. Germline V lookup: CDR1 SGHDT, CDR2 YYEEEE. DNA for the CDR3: TGTGCCAGCAGCTTGACAGGGGCTCCGTACACTGAAGCTTTCTTT. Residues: CASSLTGAPYTEAFF.

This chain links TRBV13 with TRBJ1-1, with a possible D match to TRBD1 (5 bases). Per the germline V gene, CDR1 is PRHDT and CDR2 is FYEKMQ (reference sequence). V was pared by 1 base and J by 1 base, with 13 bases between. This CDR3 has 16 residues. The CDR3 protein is CASSLERGPPNTEAFF. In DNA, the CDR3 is TGTGCCAGCAGCTTAGAAAGGGGACCCCCGAACACTGAAGCTTTCTTT.

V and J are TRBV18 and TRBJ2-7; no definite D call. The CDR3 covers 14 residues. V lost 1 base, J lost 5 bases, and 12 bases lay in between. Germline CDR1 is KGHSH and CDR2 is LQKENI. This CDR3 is CASSPQSTGNEQYF. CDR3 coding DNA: TGTGCCAGCTCACCACAATCTACGGGTAACGAGCAGTACTTC.

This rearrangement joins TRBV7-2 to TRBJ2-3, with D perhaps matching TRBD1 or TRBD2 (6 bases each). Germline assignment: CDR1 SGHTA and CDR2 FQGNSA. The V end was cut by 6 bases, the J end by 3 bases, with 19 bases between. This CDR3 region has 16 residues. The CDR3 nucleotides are TGTGCCAGCAGTATTAGTATCCGGGGGCCTACAGATACGCAGTATTTT. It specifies CASSISIRGPTDTQYF.

The CDR3 sequence: CASSYGGSRSGGYTF. The CDR3 DNA reads TGTGCCAGCAGTTACGGAGGCAGTAGATCGGGAGGCTACACCTTC. The chain is built from TRBV6-5 and TRBJ1-2; no firm D call. The CDR3 has 15 amino acids. CDR1 and CDR2 (germline): MNHEY, SVGAGI. V was pared by 2 bases and J by 8 bases, with 18 bases between.

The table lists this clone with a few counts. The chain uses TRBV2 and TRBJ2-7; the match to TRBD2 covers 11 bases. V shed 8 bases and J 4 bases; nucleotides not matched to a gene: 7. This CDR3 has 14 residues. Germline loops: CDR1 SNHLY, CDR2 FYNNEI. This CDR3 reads CASGSSGGPYEQYF. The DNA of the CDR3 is TGTGCCAGCGGTTCTAGCGGGGGGCCATACGAGCAGTACTTC.

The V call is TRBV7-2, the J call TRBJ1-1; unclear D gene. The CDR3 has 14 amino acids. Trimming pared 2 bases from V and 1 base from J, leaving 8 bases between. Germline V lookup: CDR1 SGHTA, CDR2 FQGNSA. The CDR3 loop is CASSLYPTNTEAFF. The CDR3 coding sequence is TGTGCCAGCAGCTTATACCCTACGAACACTGAAGCTTTCTTT.

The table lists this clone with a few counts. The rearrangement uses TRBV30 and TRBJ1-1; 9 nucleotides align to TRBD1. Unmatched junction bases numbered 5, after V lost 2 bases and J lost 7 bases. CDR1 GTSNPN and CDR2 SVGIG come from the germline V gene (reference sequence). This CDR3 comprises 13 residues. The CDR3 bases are TGTGCCTGGAGTCACGACAGGGGGAATGAAGCTTTCTTT. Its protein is CAWSHDRGNEAFF.

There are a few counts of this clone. The CDR3 loop is CASCPGGDLNTEAFF. DNA for the CDR3: TGTGCCAGCTGCCCGGGGGGCGACCTAAACACTGAAGCTTTCTTT. The chain carries TRBV6-2 or TRBV6-3 and TRBJ1-1, with a possible D match to TRBD1 (6 bases). Looked up from germline, CDR1 is MNHEY and CDR2 is SVGEGT. The CDR3 covers 15 residues. Trimming shortened V by 8 bases and J by 2 bases, and 18 bases separated the two germline ends.

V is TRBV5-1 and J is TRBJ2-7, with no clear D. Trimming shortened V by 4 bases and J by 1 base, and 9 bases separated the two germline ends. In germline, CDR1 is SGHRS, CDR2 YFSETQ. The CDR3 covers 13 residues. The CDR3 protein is CASSQGTSYEQYF. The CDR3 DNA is TGCGCCAGCAGCCAAGGCACGTCCTACGAGCAGTACTTC.

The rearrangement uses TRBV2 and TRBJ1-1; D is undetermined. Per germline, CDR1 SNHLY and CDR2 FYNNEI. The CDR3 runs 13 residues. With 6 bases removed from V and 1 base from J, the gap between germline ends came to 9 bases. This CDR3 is CASRSSGNTEAFF. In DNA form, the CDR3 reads TGTGCCAGCAGGTCTTCTGGGAACACTGAAGCTTTCTTT. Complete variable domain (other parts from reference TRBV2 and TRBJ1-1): EPEVTQTPSHQVTQMGQEVILRCVPISNHLYFYWYRQILGQKVEFLVSFYNNEISEKSEIFDDQFSVERPDGSNFTLKIRSTKLEDSAMYFCASRSSGNTEAFFGQGTRLTVV.

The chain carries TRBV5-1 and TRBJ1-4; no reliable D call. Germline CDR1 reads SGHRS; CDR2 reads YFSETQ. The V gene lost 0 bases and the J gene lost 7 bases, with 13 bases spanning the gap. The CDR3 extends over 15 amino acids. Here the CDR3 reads CASSLAGGTGEKLFF. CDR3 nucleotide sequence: TGCGCCAGCAGCTTGGCCGGAGGAACTGGTGAAAAACTGTTTTTT.

The CDR3, as DNA: TGTGCCAGCAGCGACAGGACTAGCGGGGGCACCGGGGAGCTGTTTTTT. It translates to CASSDRTSGGTGELFF. The genes are TRBV5-6 and TRBJ2-2; 13 bases agree with TRBD2. CDR1 SGHDT and CDR2 YYEEEE come from the germline V gene. CDR3 length: 16 amino acids. The junction had 4 bases not matched to a gene; V was cut back by 4 bases and J by 4 bases. The full variable domain, with the rest looked up from reference TRBV5-6 and TRBJ2-2, is DAGVTQSPTHLIKTRGQQVTLRCSPKSGHDTVSWYQQALGQGPQFIFQYYEEEERQRGNFPDRFSGHQFPNYSSELNVNALLLGDSALYLCASSDRTSGGTGELFFGEGSRLTVL.

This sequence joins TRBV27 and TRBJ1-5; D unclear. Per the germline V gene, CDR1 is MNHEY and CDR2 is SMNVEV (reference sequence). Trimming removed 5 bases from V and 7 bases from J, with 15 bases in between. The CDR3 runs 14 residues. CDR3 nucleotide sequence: TGTGCCAGCAGTCCACGGGCGAGCCACCAGCCCCAGCATTTT. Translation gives CASSPRASHQPQHF.

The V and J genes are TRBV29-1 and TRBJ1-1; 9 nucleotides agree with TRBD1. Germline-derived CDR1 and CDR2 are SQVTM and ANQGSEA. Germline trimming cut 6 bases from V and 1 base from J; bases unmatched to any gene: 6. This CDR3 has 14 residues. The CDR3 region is CSVGTGWTNTEAFF. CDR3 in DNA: TGCAGCGTCGGGACAGGGTGGACGAACACTGAAGCTTTCTTT.

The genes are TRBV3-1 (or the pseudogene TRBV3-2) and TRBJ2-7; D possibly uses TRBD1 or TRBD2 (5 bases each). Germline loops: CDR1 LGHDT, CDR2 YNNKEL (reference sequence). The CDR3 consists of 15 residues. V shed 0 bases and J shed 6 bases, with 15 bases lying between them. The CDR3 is CASSQDGAVRAEQYF. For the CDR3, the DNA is TGTGCCAGCAGCCAAGACGGGGCCGTCAGGGCCGAGCAGTACTTC.

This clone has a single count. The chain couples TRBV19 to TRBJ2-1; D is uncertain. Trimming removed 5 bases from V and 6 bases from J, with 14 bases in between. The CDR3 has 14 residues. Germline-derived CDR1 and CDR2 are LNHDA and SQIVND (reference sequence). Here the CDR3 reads CASSWGDNGNEQFF. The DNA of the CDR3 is TGTGCCAGTAGTTGGGGTGATAACGGCAATGAGCAGTTCTTC.